This T cell receptor beta chain was documented in a study of shared clonotypes between healthy human individuals. Regarding this clone: As yet, its antigen is unknown.

Overall study findings and caveats: Shared clonotypes: approximately 5.3% naive CD4, around 4% naive CD8, about 2.5% memory CD4, roughly 0.4% memory CD8. Clonotype sharing among donors was expected to depend on sequencing depth.

Naive CD8 isolation took CD45RO-negative cells positively selected for CCR7 and excluded terminally differentiated effector memory CD45RA+ cells. Only in-frame clones appear in the TCRdb table, and some are missing; sequencing was by immunoSEQ multiplex PCR. The sample yields roughly 600,000 clones, 95% to 98% seen once. The germline CDR1 and CDR2 sequences are MGHRA and YSYEKL. The CDR3 runs to 14 residues. The V end lost 5 bases, the J end lost 1 base, and 8 bases lay between the germline ends. The sequence came from a man aged 30 to 45 in good health. This chain connects TRBV4-1 to TRBJ2-2; TRBD2 is a possible D gene (5 bases). The material sequenced was naive CD8+ T cells sorted from blood. CDR3 region: CASSLTMNTGELFF. CDR3 nucleotides: TGCGCCAGCAGCTTGACTATGAACACCGGGGAGCTGTTTTTT.